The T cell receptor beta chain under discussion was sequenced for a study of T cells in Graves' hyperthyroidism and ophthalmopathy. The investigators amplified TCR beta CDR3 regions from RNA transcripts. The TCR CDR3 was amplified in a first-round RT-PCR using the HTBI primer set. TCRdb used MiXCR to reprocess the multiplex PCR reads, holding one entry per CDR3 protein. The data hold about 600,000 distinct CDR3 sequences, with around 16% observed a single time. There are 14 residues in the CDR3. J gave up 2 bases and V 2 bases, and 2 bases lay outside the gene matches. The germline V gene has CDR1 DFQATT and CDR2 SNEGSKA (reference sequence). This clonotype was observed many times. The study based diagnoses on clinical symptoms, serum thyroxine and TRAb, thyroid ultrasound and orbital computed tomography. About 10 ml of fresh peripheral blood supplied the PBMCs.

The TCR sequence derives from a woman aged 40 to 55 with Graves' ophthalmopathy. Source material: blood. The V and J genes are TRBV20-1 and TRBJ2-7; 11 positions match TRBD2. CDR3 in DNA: TGCAGTGCTAGAAGACTAGCGGGGACCTACGAGCAGTACTTC. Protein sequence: CSARRLAGTYEQYF.